The following is a T cell receptor (beta chain) sequence with its context. Produced via immunoSEQ multiplex PCR; TCRdb's table is partial and in-frame only. In the table there are approximately 11,000 clones, 85% to 95% of which are singletons. The sample comes from a study of T cells in tumors and immune-related adverse events. V dropped 6 bases and J dropped 1 base, with 10 bases sitting between them. Germline V CDR1 and CDR2: GTSNPN, SVGIG (reference sequence). The CDR3 consists of 13 residues. The sample in question was lymph node tissue, obtained from a patient treated with anti-PD-1 therapy. The rearrangement uses TRBV30 and TRBJ1-3; TRBD1 might be the D (5 bases). This clonotype was sampled from a female donor with metastatic renal cell carcinoma. CDR3 nucleotide sequence: TGTGCCTGCCTGGGGGGATCTGGAAACACCATATATTTT. Encoded protein: CACLGGSGNTIYF.